The rows below give T cell receptor beta chains drawn from one sample of a study of human T cells and chemical hapten exposure. TCRdb independently ran MiXCR on the RACE reads; one entry per CDR3 protein. The table includes 95,000 to 150,000 distinct CDR3 sequences, approximately 13% detected once. This material consisted of whole blood, taken in connection with sensitization to the hapten diphenylcyclopropenone (DPC). The source of these receptors is a man aged 18 to 29 with alopecia areata. Some clones in this sample may be carry-over from other donors' samples. CDR3s leave out the opening cysteine and the closing phenylalanine or tryptophan. D genes are given only for firm matches. Expanded clones get a size class; other rows say once, few or many, or leave the size out.

>TRBJ1-4|few|TRBV27|NA
ASSRNTLNEKLF
>TRBJ1-6|few|TRBV28|TRBD1
ASSLSDRGNSPLH
>TRBJ1-5|many|TRBV11-2|NA
ASSLAGGRTQH
>TRBJ1-5|many|TRBV6-5|NA
ASSYSRNQPQH
>TRBJ2-4|NA|TRBV18|NA
ASSPPAKNIQY
>TRBJ1-1|NA|TRBV5-4|NA
ASGSLWGGTEAF
>TRBJ2-3|few|TRBV4-3|TRBD2
ASSHASGVTDTQY
>TRBJ2-1|NA|TRBV24-1|NA
ATSDSDFREQF
>TRBJ1-2|NA|TRBV7-3|TRBD1
ASSPTGVSDYGYT
>TRBJ1-1|few|TRBV4-1|NA
ASSQVAGTEAF
>TRBJ1-2|few|TRBV29-1|TRBD1
SADRGDSYGYT
>TRBJ2-1|few|TRBV11-1|NA
ASSLLGPADNEQF
>TRBJ2-2|NA|TRBV5-4|TRBD1
ASSPVDRAVTGELF
>TRBJ1-3|NA|TRBV14|NA
ASRDSGGNTIY
>TRBJ1-1|few|TRBV7-3|NA
ASSPIWGRRTEAF
>TRBJ2-1|NA|TRBV7-3|NA
ASSLTGTNNEQF
>TRBJ1-5|few|TRBV29-1|NA
SVGQGNQPQH